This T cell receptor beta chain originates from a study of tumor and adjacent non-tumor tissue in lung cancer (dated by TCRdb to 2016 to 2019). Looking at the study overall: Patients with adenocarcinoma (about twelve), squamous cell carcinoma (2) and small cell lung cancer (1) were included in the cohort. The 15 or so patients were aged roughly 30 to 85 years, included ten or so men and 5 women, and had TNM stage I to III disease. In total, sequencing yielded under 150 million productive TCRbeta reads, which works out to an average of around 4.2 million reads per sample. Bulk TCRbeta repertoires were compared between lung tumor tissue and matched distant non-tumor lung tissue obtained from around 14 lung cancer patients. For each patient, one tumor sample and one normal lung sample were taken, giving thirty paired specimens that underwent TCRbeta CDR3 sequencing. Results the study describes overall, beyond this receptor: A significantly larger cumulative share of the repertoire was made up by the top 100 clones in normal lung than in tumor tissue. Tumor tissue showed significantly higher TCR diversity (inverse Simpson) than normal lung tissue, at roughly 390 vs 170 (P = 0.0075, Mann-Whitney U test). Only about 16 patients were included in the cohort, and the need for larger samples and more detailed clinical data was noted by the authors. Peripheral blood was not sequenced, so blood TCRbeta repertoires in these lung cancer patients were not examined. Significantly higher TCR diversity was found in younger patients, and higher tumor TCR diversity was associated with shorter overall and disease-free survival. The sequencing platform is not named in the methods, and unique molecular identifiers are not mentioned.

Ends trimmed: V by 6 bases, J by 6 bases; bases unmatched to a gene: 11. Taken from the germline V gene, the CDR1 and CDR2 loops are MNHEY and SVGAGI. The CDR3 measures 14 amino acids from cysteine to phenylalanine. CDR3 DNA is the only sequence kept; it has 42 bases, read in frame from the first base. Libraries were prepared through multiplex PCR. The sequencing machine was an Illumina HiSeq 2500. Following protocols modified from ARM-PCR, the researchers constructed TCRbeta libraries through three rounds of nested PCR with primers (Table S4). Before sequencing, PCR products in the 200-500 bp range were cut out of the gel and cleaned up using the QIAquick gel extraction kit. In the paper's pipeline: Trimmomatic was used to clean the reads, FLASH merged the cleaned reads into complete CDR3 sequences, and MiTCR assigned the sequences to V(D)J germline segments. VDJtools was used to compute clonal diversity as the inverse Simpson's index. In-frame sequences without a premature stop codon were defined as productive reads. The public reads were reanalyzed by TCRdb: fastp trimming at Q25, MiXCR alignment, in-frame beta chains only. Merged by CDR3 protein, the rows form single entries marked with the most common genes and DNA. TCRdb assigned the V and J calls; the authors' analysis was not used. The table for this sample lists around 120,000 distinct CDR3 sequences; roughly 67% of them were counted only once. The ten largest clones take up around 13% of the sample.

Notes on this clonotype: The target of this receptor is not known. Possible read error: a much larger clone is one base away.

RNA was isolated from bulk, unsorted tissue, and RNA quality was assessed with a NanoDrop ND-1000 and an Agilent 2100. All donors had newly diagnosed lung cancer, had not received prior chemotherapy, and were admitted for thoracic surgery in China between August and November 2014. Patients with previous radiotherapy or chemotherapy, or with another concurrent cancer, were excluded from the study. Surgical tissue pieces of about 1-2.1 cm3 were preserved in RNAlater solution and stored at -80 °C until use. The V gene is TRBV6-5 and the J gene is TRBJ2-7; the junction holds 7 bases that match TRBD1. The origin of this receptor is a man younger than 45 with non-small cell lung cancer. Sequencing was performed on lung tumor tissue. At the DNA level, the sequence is TGTGCCAGCAGGCCGACAGGGAGCTTGGGCGAGCAGTACTTC. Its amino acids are CASRPTGSLGEQYF.